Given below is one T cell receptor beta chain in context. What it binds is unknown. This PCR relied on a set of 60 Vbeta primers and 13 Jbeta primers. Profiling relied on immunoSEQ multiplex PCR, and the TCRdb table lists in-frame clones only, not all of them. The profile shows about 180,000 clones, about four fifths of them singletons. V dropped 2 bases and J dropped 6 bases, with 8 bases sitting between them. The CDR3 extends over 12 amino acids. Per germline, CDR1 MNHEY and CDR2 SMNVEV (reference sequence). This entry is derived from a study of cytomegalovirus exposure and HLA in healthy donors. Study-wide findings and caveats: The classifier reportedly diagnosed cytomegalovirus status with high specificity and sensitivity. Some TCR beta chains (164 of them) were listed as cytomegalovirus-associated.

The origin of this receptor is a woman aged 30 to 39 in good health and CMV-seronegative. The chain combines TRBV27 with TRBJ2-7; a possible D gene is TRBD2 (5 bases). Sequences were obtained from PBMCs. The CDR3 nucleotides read TGTGCCAGCAGTTTAGAAGGAGGCGAGCAGTACTTC. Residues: CASSLEGGEQYF.